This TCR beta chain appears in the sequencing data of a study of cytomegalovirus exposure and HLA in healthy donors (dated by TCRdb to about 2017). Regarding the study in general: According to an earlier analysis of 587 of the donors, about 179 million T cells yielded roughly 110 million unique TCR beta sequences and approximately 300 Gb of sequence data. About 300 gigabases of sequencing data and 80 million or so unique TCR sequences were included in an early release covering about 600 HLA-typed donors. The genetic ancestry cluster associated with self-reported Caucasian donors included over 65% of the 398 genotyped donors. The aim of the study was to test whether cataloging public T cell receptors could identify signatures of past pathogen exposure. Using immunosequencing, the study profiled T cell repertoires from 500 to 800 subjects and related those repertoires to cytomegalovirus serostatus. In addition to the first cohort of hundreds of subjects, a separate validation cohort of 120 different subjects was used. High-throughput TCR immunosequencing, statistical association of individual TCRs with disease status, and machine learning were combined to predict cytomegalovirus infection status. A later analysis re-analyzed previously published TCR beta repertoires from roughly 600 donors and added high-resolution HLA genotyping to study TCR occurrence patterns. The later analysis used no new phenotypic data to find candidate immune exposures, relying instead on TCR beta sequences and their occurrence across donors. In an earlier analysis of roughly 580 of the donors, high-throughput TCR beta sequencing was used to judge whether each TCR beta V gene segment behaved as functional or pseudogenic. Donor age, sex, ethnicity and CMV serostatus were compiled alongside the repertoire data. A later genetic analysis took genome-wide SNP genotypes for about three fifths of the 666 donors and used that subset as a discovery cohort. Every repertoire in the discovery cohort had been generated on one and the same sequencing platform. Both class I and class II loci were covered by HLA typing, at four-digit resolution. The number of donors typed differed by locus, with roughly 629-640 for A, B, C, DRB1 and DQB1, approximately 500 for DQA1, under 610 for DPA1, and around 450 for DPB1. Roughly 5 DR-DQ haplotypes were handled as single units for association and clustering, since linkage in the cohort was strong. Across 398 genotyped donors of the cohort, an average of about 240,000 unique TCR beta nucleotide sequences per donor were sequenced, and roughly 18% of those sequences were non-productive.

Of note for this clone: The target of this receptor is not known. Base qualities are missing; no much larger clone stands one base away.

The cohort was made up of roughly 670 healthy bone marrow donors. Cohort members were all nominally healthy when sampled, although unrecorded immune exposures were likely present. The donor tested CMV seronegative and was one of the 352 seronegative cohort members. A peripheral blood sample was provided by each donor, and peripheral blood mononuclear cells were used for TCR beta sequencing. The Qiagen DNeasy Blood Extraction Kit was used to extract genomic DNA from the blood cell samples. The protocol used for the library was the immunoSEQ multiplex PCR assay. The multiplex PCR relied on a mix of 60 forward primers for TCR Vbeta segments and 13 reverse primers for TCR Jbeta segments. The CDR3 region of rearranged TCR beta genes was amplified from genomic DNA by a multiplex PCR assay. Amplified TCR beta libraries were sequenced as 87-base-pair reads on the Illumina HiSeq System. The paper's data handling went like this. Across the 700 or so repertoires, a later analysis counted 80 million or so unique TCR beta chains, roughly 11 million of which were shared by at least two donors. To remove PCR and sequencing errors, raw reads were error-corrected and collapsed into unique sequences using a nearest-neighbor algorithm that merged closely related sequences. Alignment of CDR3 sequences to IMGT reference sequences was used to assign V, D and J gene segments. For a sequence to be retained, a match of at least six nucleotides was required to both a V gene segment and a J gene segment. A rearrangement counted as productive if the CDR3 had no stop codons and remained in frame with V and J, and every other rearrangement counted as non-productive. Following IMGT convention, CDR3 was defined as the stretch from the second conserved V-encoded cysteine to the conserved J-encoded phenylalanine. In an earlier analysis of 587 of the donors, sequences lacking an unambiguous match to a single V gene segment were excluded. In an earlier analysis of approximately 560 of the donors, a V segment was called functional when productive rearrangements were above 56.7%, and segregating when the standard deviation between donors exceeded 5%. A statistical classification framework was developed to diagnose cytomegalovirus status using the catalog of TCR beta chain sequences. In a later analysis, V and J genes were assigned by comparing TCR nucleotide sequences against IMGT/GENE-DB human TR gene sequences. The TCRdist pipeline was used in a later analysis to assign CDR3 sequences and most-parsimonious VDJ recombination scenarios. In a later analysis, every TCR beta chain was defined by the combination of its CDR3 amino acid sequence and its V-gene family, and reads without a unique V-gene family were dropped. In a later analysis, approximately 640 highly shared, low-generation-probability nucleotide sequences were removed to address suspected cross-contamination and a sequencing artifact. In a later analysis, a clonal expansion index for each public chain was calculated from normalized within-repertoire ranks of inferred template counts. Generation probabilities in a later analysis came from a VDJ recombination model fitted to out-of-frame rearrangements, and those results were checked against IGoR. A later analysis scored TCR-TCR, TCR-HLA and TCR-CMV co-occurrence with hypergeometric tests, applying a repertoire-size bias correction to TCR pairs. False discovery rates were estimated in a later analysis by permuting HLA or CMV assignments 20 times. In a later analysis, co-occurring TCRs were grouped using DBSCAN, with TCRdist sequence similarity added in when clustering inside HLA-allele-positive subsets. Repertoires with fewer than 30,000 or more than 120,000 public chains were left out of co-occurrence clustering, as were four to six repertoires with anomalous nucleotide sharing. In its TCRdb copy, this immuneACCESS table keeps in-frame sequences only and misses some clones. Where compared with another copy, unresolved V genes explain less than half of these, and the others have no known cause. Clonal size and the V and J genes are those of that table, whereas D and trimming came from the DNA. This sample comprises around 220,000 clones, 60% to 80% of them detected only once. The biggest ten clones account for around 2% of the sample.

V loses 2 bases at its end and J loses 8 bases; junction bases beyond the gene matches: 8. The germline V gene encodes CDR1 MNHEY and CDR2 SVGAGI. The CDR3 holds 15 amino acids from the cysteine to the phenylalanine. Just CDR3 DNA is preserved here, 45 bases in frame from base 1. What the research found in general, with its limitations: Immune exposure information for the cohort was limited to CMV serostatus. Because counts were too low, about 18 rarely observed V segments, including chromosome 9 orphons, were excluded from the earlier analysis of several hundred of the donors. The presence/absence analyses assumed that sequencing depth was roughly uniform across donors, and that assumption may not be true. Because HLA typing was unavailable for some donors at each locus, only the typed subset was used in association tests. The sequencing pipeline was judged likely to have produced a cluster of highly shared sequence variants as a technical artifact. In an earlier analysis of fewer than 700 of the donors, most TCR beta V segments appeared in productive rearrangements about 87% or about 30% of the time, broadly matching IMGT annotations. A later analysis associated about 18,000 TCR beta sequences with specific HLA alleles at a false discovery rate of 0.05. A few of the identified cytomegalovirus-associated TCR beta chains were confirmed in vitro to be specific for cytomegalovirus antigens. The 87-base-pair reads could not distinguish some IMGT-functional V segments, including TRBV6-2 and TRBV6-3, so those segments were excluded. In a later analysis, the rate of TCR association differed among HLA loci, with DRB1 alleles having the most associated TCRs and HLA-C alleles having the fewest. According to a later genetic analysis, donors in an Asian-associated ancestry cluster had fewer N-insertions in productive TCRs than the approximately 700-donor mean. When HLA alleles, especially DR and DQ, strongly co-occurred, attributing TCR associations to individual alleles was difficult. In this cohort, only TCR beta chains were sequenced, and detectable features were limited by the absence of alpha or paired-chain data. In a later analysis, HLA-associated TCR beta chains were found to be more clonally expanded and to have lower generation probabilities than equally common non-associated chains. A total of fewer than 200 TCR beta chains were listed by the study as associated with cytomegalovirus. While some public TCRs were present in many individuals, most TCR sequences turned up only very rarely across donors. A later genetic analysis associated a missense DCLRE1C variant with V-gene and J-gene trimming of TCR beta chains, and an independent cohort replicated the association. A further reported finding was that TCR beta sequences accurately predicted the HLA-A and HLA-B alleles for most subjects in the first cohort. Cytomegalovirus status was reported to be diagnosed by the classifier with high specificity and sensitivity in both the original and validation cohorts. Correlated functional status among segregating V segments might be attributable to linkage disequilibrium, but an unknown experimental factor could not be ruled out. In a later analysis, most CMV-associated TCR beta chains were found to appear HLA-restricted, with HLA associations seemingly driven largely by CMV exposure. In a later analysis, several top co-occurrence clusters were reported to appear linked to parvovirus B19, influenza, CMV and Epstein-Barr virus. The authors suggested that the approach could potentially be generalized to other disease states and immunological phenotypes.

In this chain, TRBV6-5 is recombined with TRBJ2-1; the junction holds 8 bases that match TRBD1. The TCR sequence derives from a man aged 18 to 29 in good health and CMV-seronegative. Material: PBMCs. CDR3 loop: CASSYTAGGFYEQFF. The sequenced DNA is TGTGCCAGCAGTTACACGGCAGGGGGCTTCTATGAGCAGTTCTTC.